Included here is one TCR beta chain sequence, with context. Antigen: not known. The record originates from a study of CD8 T cells in ankylosing spondylitis. The study's findings and limits: It appeared that ankylosing spondylitis blood was characterized by a TCR beta motif of several highly homologous variants. Reported data indicate significant enrichment of disease-linked clones within matched ankylosing spondylitis synovial fluid.

Trimming cost V 1 base and J 5 bases; bases outside gene matches: 9. Germline CDR1 and CDR2: DFQATT and SNEGSKA (reference sequence). The length of the CDR3 is 15 residues. TCRdb re-called the 5' RACE reads with MiXCR, one entry per CDR3 protein. The table records about 540,000 distinct CDR3 sequences, 9.5% to 15% of them present only once. Sequences were obtained from blood, either unsorted or a sorted T cell fraction (not recorded which). The J gene is TRBJ2-7, the V gene TRBV20-1; 9 positions match TRBD2. The TCR sequence derives from a male donor with ankylosing spondylitis. CDR3 coding DNA: TGCAGTGCTAGAGGACCCCGGGCGGGAGGGCACGAGCAGTACTTC. Its translation: CSARGPRAGGHEQYF.